The 30 T cell receptor beta chains presented below share a single source sample, sequenced in a study of T-cell memory formation after mild COVID-19. TCRdb reprocessed the 5' RACE reads via MiXCR and lists one record per CDR3 protein. The sample records about 250,000 distinct CDR3 sequences, roughly 15% being singletons. Material for sequencing was PBMCs or a T cell subset sorted from them (not recorded which). The source is an adult woman who had mild COVID-19 (a few samples of this study predate the infection). Cell type and time point are not known.

This clonotype was seen a few times. The chain links TRBV12-3 or TRBV12-4 to TRBJ2-7; TRBD2 might be the D (6 bases). This CDR3 spans 15 amino acids. V shed 5 bases and J shed 5 bases, with 19 bases lying between them. The CDR3 spells CASSPGGPGSNEQYF. The DNA of the CDR3 is TGTGCCAGCAGTCCCGGAGGGCCGGGGAGCAACGAGCAGTACTTC.

This clonotype appeared a few times. The V call is TRBV5-1, the J call TRBJ1-2; 9 bases fit TRBD1. Per germline, CDR1 SGHRS and CDR2 YFSETQ. The CDR3 spans 15 residues. The trim removed 3 bases at V and 8 bases at J, leaving 11 bases unmatched. CDR3 in DNA: TGCGCCAGCAGCTCCTATACCGGGACAGGGCAGGGCTACACCTTC. It specifies CASSSYTGTGQGYTF.

The rearrangement joins TRBV10-3 to TRBJ1-2; D gene unclear. The CDR3 has 13 amino acids. Germline loops: CDR1 ENHRY, CDR2 SYGVKD. V was trimmed by 7 bases and J by 3 bases, leaving 12 bases between them. Here the CDR3 DNA reads TGTGCCATCAACCCGGGTGGGGACTATGGCTACACCTTC. As protein: CAINPGGDYGYTF.

The J gene is TRBJ2-2, the V gene TRBV9; D remains ambiguous. The CDR3 sequence is 14 residues long. Germline V gene data show CDR1 as SGDLS and CDR2 as YYNGEE. V was clipped by 3 bases and J by 6 bases, with 12 bases between them. CDR3 sequence: CASSERDPPGELFF. As DNA, the CDR3 is TGTGCCAGCAGCGAGCGTGATCCTCCCGGGGAGCTGTTTTTT.

This clonotype was observed a few times. The V gene is TRBV20-1, the J gene TRBJ2-3; tentative D call: TRBD2 (5 bases). The germline V gene has CDR1 DFQATT and CDR2 SNEGSKA (reference sequence). Deletions cut 0 bases from V and 1 base from J, with 11 bases between. The CDR3 extends over 15 amino acids. CDR3 protein: CSARDISSGTDTQYF. The CDR3 DNA follows: TGCAGTGCTAGAGATATAAGTAGCGGCACAGATACGCAGTATTTT.

CDR3 in DNA: TGTGCCAGCAGTCCCATCAGGGGGCCAAACACTGAAGCTTTCTTT. This gives the protein CASSPIRGPNTEAFF. This sequence joins TRBV25-1 and TRBJ1-1, with 8 bases matching TRBD1. This CDR3 has 15 amino acids. Germline CDR1 and CDR2: MGHDK and SYGVNS. Trimming took 5 bases from V and 2 from J; bases not matched to a gene: 7.

This clonotype came up a few times. This chain uses TRBV12-3 or TRBV12-4 with TRBJ2-5, with D tentatively TRBD2 (5 bases). V lost 7 bases, J lost 1 base, and 10 bases lay in between. There are 13 residues in the CDR3. The CDR3 loop reads CASNLSGQETQYF. The CDR3 nucleotides read TGTGCCAGCAACCTCAGCGGCCAAGAGACCCAGTACTTC.

The rearrangement joins TRBV5-4 to TRBJ2-5, with 9 bases fitting TRBD2. The CDR3 loop spans 15 amino acids. Germline assignment: CDR1 SGHNT and CDR2 YYREEE (reference sequence). V shed 2 bases and J 4 bases; nucleotides not matched to a gene: 6. CDR3 bases: TGTGCCAGCAGCTTTGGTAGCGGGAGTGGAGAGACCCAGTACTTC. It yields the protein CASSFGSGSGETQYF.

This clonotype was found many times. The V call is TRBV11-2, the J call TRBJ1-3; the D gene is possibly TRBD1 (5 bases). Germline CDR1 is SGHAT and CDR2 is FQNNGV. This CDR3 is 15 amino acids long. Deletions cut 5 bases from V and 0 bases from J, with 11 bases between. The CDR3 DNA sequence: TGTGCCAGCAGCGGCCAGGGCCTCTCTGGAAACACCATATATTTT. Translated, it gives CASSGQGLSGNTIYF. Complete variable domain (other parts from reference TRBV11-2 and TRBJ1-3): EAGVAQSPRYKIIEKRQSVAFWCNPISGHATLYWYQQILGQGPKLLIQFQNNGVVDDSQLPKDRFSAERLKGVDSTLKIQPAKLEDSAVYLCASSGQGLSGNTIYFGEGSWLTVV.

This clonotype was seen a handful of times. The V call is TRBV24-1, the J call TRBJ2-3; 12 bases align to TRBD1. The CDR3 spans 15 residues. V was clipped by 2 bases and J by 6 bases; unmatched bases: 2. From germline, CDR1 is KGHDR and CDR2 SFDVKD. The CDR3 here is CATSDSGQGADTQYF. The DNA of the CDR3 is TGTGCCACCAGTGATTCGGGACAGGGGGCCGATACGCAGTATTTT.

The chain is built from TRBV20-1 and TRBJ2-2; D uncertain. Looked up from germline, CDR1 is DFQATT and CDR2 is SNEGSKA (reference sequence). CDR3 length: 12 residues. Deletions cut 3 bases from V and 8 bases from J, with 10 bases between. The DNA of the CDR3 is TGCAGTGCTAGGAGAACGTATGGGGAGCTGTTTTTT. Translation: CSARRTYGELFF.

The chain is built from TRBV20-1 and TRBJ1-1; unclear D gene. V was trimmed by 6 bases and J by 5 bases, leaving 16 bases between them. The CDR3 totals 13 residues. Germline assignment: CDR1 DFQATT and CDR2 SNEGSKA (reference sequence). In nucleotides, the CDR3 is TGCAGTGCCCCGGGCGGTTCGGGGACTGAAGCTTTCTTT. Protein product: CSAPGGSGTEAFF.

This clonotype came up a few times. The V call is TRBV20-1, the J call TRBJ1-3; TRBD1 is a possible D gene (6 bases). The CDR3 consists of 13 residues. Germline values: CDR1 DFQATT, CDR2 SNEGSKA (reference sequence). Trimming left V 5 bases short and J 1 base short, with 9 bases between. The CDR3 loop reads CSARQGSGNTIYF. The CDR3 nucleotides read TGCAGTGCTCGTCAGGGGTCTGGAAACACCATATATTTT.

This clonotype was recorded a few times. This rearrangement joins TRBV7-2 to TRBJ2-4; a weak D match, TRBD1 (5 bases). The germline CDR1 and CDR2 sequences are SGHTA and FQGNSA. V shed 5 bases and J shed 0 bases, with 14 bases lying between them. The CDR3 has 16 amino acids. Written as DNA, the CDR3 is TGTGCCAGCAGCACGACAGCTGATCAAGCCAAAAACATTCAGTACTTC. This sequence encodes CASSTTADQAKNIQYF.

This chain links TRBV6-5 with TRBJ2-2; 7 nucleotides line up with TRBD1. J lost 2 bases, V lost 3 bases, and 6 bases had no gene match. The CDR3 has 16 residues. The germline gives CDR1 MNHEY, CDR2 SVGAGI. CDR3 DNA sequence: TGTGCCAGCAGTTATAAAGGGACAGAAAACACCGGGGAGCTGTTTTTT. Amino acids: CASSYKGTENTGELFF.

The chain joins TRBV20-1 to TRBJ1-1; a weak D match, TRBD1 (5 bases). V lost 7 bases to trimming and J lost 1 base, with 16 bases between them. CDR3 length: 14 amino acids. The germline gives CDR1 DFQATT, CDR2 SNEGSKA (reference sequence). CDR3 coding DNA: TGCAGTGTCGGGCAGGGTCGGTCGAACACTGAAGCTTTCTTT. This gives the protein CSVGQGRSNTEAFF.

The chain links TRBV9 to TRBJ1-5, with 11 bases that match TRBD1. Germline trimming cut 3 bases from V and 7 bases from J; bases unmatched to any gene: 3. Germline CDR1 reads SGDLS; CDR2 reads YYNGEE. This CDR3 is 14 amino acids long. CDR3 sequence reads: CASSAGQGAQPQHF. CDR3 coding DNA: TGTGCCAGCAGCGCTGGACAGGGGGCACAGCCCCAGCATTTT.

The chain uses TRBV7-9 and TRBJ2-5; TRBD1 might be the D (5 bases). Trimming took off 4 bases at V and 4 bases at J, with 10 bases between the two ends. CDR1 is SEHNR, CDR2 FQNEAQ, per germline (reference sequence). The CDR3 runs to 13 residues. The CDR3 bases are TGTGCCAGCAGCTCGACAGATGGAGAGACCCAGTACTTC. Amino acid sequence: CASSSTDGETQYF.

This sequence joins TRBV11-2 and TRBJ1-6, with 8 positions matching TRBD1. Germline CDR1 and CDR2: SGHAT and FQNNGV. The CDR3 length is 15 residues. The trim removed 7 bases at V and 9 bases at J, leaving 11 bases unmatched. The CDR3 DNA is TGTGCCAGCAAAGAGTGGACAGGGATAGGTTCACCCCTCCACTTT. Encoded protein: CASKEWTGIGSPLHF.

This clonotype turned up a few times. The gene calls are TRBV12-3 or TRBV12-4 and TRBJ1-5; no clear D gene. The V end was cut by 4 bases, the J end by 2 bases, with 9 bases between. The CDR3 sequence is 14 residues long. CDR3 protein: CASSYGGGNQPQHF. The CDR3 DNA follows: TGTGCCAGCAGTTATGGTGGGGGCAATCAGCCCCAGCATTTT.

The rearrangement links TRBV4-2 to TRBJ2-1; a possible D gene is TRBD2 (5 bases). There are 15 residues in the CDR3. Trimming took off 1 base at V and 6 bases at J, with 13 bases between the two ends. Germline V gene lookup returns CDR1 LGHNA and CDR2 YNFKEQ. CDR3 sequence reads: CASSQGGAGRNEQFF. CDR3 DNA sequence: TGTGCCAGCAGCCAAGGGGGAGCCGGGCGCAATGAGCAGTTCTTC.

Ten or more counts support this clonotype. The chain employs TRBV20-1 and TRBJ2-3, with 10 bases aligning to TRBD2. CDR1 is DFQATT, CDR2 SNEGSKA, per germline (reference sequence). The V gene end was trimmed by 1 base and the J gene end by 0 bases; junction bases not matched to a gene: 10. This CDR3 is 18 amino acids long. Here the CDR3 DNA reads TGCAGTGCTAGAGCCTCCCTTGGACTAGCGGTTAGCACAGATACGCAGTATTTT. Translating it yields CSARASLGLAVSTDTQYF.

This clonotype has at least ten counts. The chain is built from TRBV7-3 and TRBJ1-2; 9 bases fit TRBD1. After removal of 0 bases from V and 4 bases from J, the junction contained 12 bases not matched to a gene. The V gene's germline CDR1 is SGHTA and CDR2 FQGTGA. The CDR3 totals 18 residues. The CDR3 nucleotides are TGTGCCAGCAGCTTAACTAATCCTACAACAGGGGGCAGCTATGGCTACACCTTC. Translated: CASSLTNPTTGGSYGYTF.

The genes are TRBV7-9 and TRBJ1-4; D unresolved. The CDR3 is made up of 16 amino acids. Trimming left V 1 base short and J 0 bases short, with 9 bases between. Germline V gene sequence: CDR1 SEHNR, CDR2 FQNEAQ (reference sequence). The CDR3 DNA reads TGTGCCAGCAGCTTAGGGACCGCAGCAACTAATGAAAAACTGTTTTTT. It is translated as CASSLGTAATNEKLFF.

This clonotype was observed a few times. The chain employs TRBV10-3 and TRBJ1-2; TRBD1 matches 7 bases. V lost 6 bases and J lost 3; bases outside the gene matches: 4. This CDR3 contains 13 residues. Germline CDR1 reads ENHRY; CDR2 reads SYGVKD. The CDR3: CAISAGTDYGYTF. The CDR3 coding sequence is TGTGCCATCAGCGCCGGGACAGACTATGGCTACACCTTC.

This clonotype has just a few counts. The rearrangement uses TRBV9 and TRBJ2-7; possibly TRBD2 for D (5 bases). V dropped 0 bases and J dropped 6 bases, with 10 bases sitting between them. Per the germline V gene, CDR1 is SGDLS and CDR2 is YYNGEE. The CDR3 spans 13 residues. CDR3 sequence reads: CASSVDEGGEQYF. As DNA, the CDR3 is TGTGCCAGCAGCGTAGACGAGGGTGGCGAGCAGTACTTC.

The rearrangement links TRBV7-2 to TRBJ2-7, with a tentative D call TRBD1 (7 bases). Germline CDR1 reads SGHTA; CDR2 reads FQGNSA. This CDR3 comprises 14 residues. Deletions cut 5 bases from V and 4 bases from J, with 15 bases between. The DNA of the CDR3 is TGTGCCAGCAGCCCGGTGACAGGGACTTACGAGCAGTACTTC. Its translation: CASSPVTGTYEQYF. The entire variable domain, with the rest obtained from reference TRBV7-2 and TRBJ2-7, is as follows: GAGVSQSPSNKVTEKGKDVELRCDPISGHTALYWYRQSLGQGLEFLIYFQGNSAPDKSGLPSDRFSAERTGGSVSTLTIQRTQQEDSAVYLCASSPVTGTYEQYFGPGTRLTVT.

The chain employs TRBV29-1 and TRBJ1-1; 7 nucleotides align to TRBD1. The CDR3 extends over 13 amino acids. V lost 7 bases, J lost 1 base, and 6 bases stayed unmatched. In germline, CDR1 is SQVTM, CDR2 ANQGSEA. Here the CDR3 DNA reads TGCAGCGGCGGGGGACAGTCGAACACTGAAGCTTTCTTT. It yields the protein CSGGGQSNTEAFF.

There are a few counts of this clonotype. This chain connects TRBV4-1 to TRBJ1-2; D may be TRBD1 (5 bases). Trimming cost V 1 base and J 8 bases, with 17 bases left between them. From germline, CDR1 is MGHRA and CDR2 YSYEKL. This CDR3 region has 15 residues. The CDR3, as DNA: TGCGCCAGCAGCCAAGTCGGCAGGGACGGCGGGGGCTACACCTTC. As protein: CASSQVGRDGGGYTF.

In this sample, this clonotype turned up a few times. The V gene is TRBV19, the J gene TRBJ1-5; 7 bases agree with TRBD1. Germline V gene lookup returns CDR1 LNHDA and CDR2 SQIVND (reference sequence). The CDR3 covers 13 residues. With 7 bases clipped from V and 2 bases from J, the junction kept 2 bases outside the gene matches. CDR3 in DNA: TGTGCCAGTACCGGACAGGGCAATCAGCCCCAGCATTTT. Its protein is CASTGQGNQPQHF.